The 12 T cell receptor beta chains below come from one sample, sequenced in a study of beta chain features in type 1 diabetes. Of the isolated RNA, all was reverse transcribed, and so the sequenced material was expressed TCRB transcripts. Using immunoSEQ multiplex PCR, the repertoire was profiled, and TCRdb retains in-frame clones only, with some absent. Of hundreds of thousands of clones in the sample, 15% to 19% were seen once. Sequencing used naive CD4+ T cells from blood. All receptors derive from a man younger than 35 in good health.

The sample holds a few counts of this clone. The chain joins TRBV19 to TRBJ2-7, with 7 bases lining up with TRBD1. The junction had 9 bases not matched to a gene; V was cut back by 6 bases and J by 1 base. CDR1 and CDR2 (germline): LNHDA, SQIVND (reference sequence). The CDR3 loop spans 15 amino acids. The CDR3 is CASSLTGTGSYEQYF. The CDR3 nucleotides read TGTGCCAGTAGCCTGACAGGGACGGGTTCCTACGAGCAGTACTTC.

A few counts support this clone. This chain joins TRBV5-1 and TRBJ1-2; D is perhaps TRBD1 (5 bases). CDR3 length: 15 amino acids. In germline, CDR1 is SGHRS, CDR2 YFSETQ. With 2 bases removed from V and 3 bases from J, the gap between germline ends came to 14 bases. The CDR3 sequence is CASSFQQGTDYGYTF. CDR3 nucleotide sequence: TGCGCCAGCAGCTTTCAGCAAGGGACGGACTATGGCTACACCTTC.

This clone was seen more than once but under ten times. The CDR3 reads CAIHGEGGGYEQYF. Here the CDR3 DNA reads TGTGCCATCCATGGGGAGGGGGGCGGTTACGAGCAGTACTTC. This sequence joins TRBV10-3 and TRBJ2-7, with D possibly being TRBD2 (7 bases). Germline values: CDR1 ENHRY, CDR2 SYGVKD. Trimming took 8 bases from V and 4 from J, leaving 18 bases between them. The length of the CDR3 is 14 residues.

The chain recombines TRBV7-9 with TRBJ1-4; TRBD1 aligns across 7 bases. The germline V gene encodes CDR1 SEHNR and CDR2 FQNEAQ (reference sequence). The CDR3 has 15 amino acids. Losses at the gene ends were 5 bases for V and 5 bases for J; bases not matched to a gene: 8. The CDR3 is CASSAQDRRNEKLFF. Written as DNA, the CDR3 is TGTGCCAGCAGCGCCCAGGACAGGAGAAATGAAAAACTGTTTTTT.

The V call is TRBV18, the J call TRBJ1-1, with 7 positions matching TRBD1. V lost 0 bases, J lost 1 base, and 5 bases stayed unmatched. The germline gives CDR1 KGHSH, CDR2 LQKENI. CDR3 size: 16 residues. Here the CDR3 reads CASSPPMGQTNTEAFF. CDR3 bases: TGTGCCAGCTCACCACCGATGGGACAGACGAACACTGAAGCTTTCTTT.

A remark on this clone: At the DNA level, this CDR3 is encoded by other sequences in the same sample as well. DNA of the CDR3: TGTGCCAGCTCACCGGGGACAGGGACCTACGAGCAGTACTTC. This sequence encodes CASSPGTGTYEQYF. V and J are TRBV18 and TRBJ2-7; 9 nucleotides align to TRBD1. CDR3 length: 14 residues. After removal of 3 bases from V and 2 bases from J, the junction contained 2 bases not matched to a gene. Germline V lookup: CDR1 KGHSH, CDR2 LQKENI.

V gene TRBV15 combines with J gene TRBJ2-3; D is undetermined. V was shortened by 5 bases and J by 3 bases, with 3 bases between the two germline ends. There are 11 residues in the CDR3. Germline V CDR1 and CDR2: LNHNV, YYDKDF (reference sequence). The CDR3 coding sequence is TGTGCCACCAGCCATACAGATACGCAGTATTTT. Translating it yields CATSHTDTQYF.

The chain employs TRBV5-4 and TRBJ2-1; 7 nucleotides agree with TRBD1. The CDR3 is 16 residues long. Trimming cost V 1 base and J 2 bases; bases outside gene matches: 6. Germline V gives CDR1 SGHNT, CDR2 YYREEE (reference sequence). CDR3 coding DNA: TGTGCCAGCAGCTTGACCGTTACAGGGGCCTACAATGAGCAGTTCTTC. This sequence encodes CASSLTVTGAYNEQFF. Using reference TRBV5-4 and TRBJ2-1 for the parts outside the CDR3, the full variable domain is ETGVTQSPTHLIKTRGQQVTLRCSSQSGHNTVSWYQQALGQGPQFIFQYYREEENGRGNFPPRFSGLQFPNYSSELNVNALELDDSALYLCASSLTVTGAYNEQFFGPGTRLTVL.

The CDR3 loop is CASSPTRPGNYGYTF. In DNA, the CDR3 is TGTGCCAGCAGCCCCACCCGCCCGGGTAACTATGGCTACACCTTC. The J gene is TRBJ1-2, the V gene TRBV21-1. TRBV21-1 is listed as a pseudogene. This CDR3 has 15 amino acids.

Turning to this clone: The sample has other DNA sequences that encode this CDR3 too. CDR3 sequence: CASSRGQGTEAFF. As DNA, the CDR3 is TGTGCCAGCAGCCGAGGTCAGGGTACTGAAGCTTTCTTT. The chain links TRBV7-9 to TRBJ1-1; possible D gene TRBD1, 5 bases. This CDR3 region has 13 residues. CDR1 is SEHNR, CDR2 FQNEAQ, per germline (reference sequence). The ends were cut back, 5 bases at V and 5 bases at J, with 12 bases in the middle.

The V gene is TRBV7-3, the J gene TRBJ2-3; D is uncertain. This CDR3 contains 15 residues. Between the trimmed V and J ends, which lost 3 bases and 3 bases, there was a span of 13 bases. The germline gives CDR1 SGHTA, CDR2 FQGTGA. The CDR3 bases are TGTGCCAGCAGCTTTCGTCGGAGTGGGACAGATACGCAGTATTTT. Its protein product is CASSFRRSGTDTQYF.

The chain is built from TRBV18 and TRBJ2-7, with TRBD1 matching 9 bases. This CDR3 region has 15 residues. Germline V gene lookup returns CDR1 KGHSH and CDR2 LQKENI. Trimming at V came to 1 base and at J to 5 bases, leaving 6 bases not matched to a gene. DNA for the CDR3: TGTGCCAGCTCACCACTAGGGACAGGGAACAACGAGCAGTACTTC. The encoded protein is CASSPLGTGNNEQYF. Variable domain in full (rest from reference TRBV18 and TRBJ2-7): NAGVMQNPRHLVRRRGQEARLRCSPMKGHSHVYWYRQLPEEGLKFMVYLQKENIIDESGMPKERFSAEFPKEGPSILRIQQVVRGDSAAYFCASSPLGTGNNEQYFGPGTRLTVT.